This T cell receptor beta chain was identified during a study of human T cells and chemical hapten exposure. The CDR3 has 14 amino acids. Looked up from germline, CDR1 is WNHNN and CDR2 is SYGVQD (reference sequence). With 2 bases clipped from V and 5 bases from J, the junction kept 5 bases outside the gene matches. Using its own MiXCR run on the RACE reads, TCRdb lists one record per CDR3 protein. The sample records over 300,000 distinct CDR3 sequences, 4.5% to 6% being singletons. Time point described: pre-sensitization, week 0. The treatment denotes: therapeutic diphenylcyclopropenone sensitization with weekly scalp DPC. This clonotype was found a few times.

The sample was whole blood, taken in connection with sensitization to the hapten diphenylcyclopropenone (DPC). This clonotype was sampled from a woman aged 50 to 65 with alopecia areata. Some clones in this sample may be carry-over from other donors' samples. This sequence joins TRBV10-1 and TRBJ2-5; 7 bases agree with TRBD2. The CDR3 loop is CASSETGGWETQYF. For the CDR3, the DNA is TGCGCCAGCAGTGAGACGGGAGGATGGGAGACCCAGTACTTC.